This T cell receptor beta chain stems from a study of shared clonotypes between healthy human individuals. Study context: Three plates were used per donor for CD4 naive, three for CD4 memory, two for CD8 naive and one for CD8 memory.

A remark on this clone: Antigen unknown.

CD45RO-negative, CCR7-positively selected cells formed the naive CD8 fraction, excluding terminally differentiated effector memory CD45RA+ cells. Findings and caveats of the study: Donor scarcity curtailed the genetic and exposure-history diversity represented herein. Among several donors, approximately 5% of naive CD4 clonotypes were found in common.

Per sorted-subset replicate PCR, input was around 220 ng DNA, representing roughly 29,000 T cell genomes. Libraries were prepared by immunoSEQ multiplex PCR; TCRdb keeps only in-frame clonotypes and omits some of them. The sample holds under 850,000 clones, nearly 95% seen once. The sequencing input was naive CD8+ T cells sorted from blood. This clonotype originated in a man under 40 in good health.

Here the CDR3 reads CASSQFGNEQYF. The DNA for the CDR3 is TGTGCCAGCAGCCAGTTTGGGAACGAGCAGTACTTC. The chain links TRBV14 to TRBJ2-7, with unresolved D. V was shortened by 3 bases and J by 5 bases, with 8 bases between the two germline ends. The CDR3 length is 12 residues. The germline V gene encodes CDR1 SGHDN and CDR2 FVKESK.